These 30 T cell receptor beta chains share one sample of origin, sequenced in a study of blood T cells in healthy people across ages. It was with a sample-barcoded 5' primer and a J-beta primer mix that a second PCR of about 6 to 12 cycles was run. MiXCR, applied by TCRdb to the 5' RACE reads, yields one record per CDR3 protein. The sample includes 700,000 to 900,000 distinct CDR3 sequences, 50% to 65% seen only once; the top ten take about 38%. Sample: blood. The receptor set was obtained from a man older than 75 in good health.

The CDR3: CASSPKEVNTEAFF. The CDR3 coding sequence is TGTGCCAGCTCACCAAAGGAAGTGAACACTGAAGCTTTCTTT. The chain joins TRBV18 to TRBJ1-1; unclear D gene. The CDR3 runs 14 residues. Trimming took off 2 bases at V and 0 bases at J, with 7 bases between the two ends. From germline, CDR1 is KGHSH and CDR2 LQKENI. The entire variable domain, with the rest obtained from reference TRBV18 and TRBJ1-1, is as follows: NAGVMQNPRHLVRRRGQEARLRCSPMKGHSHVYWYRQLPEEGLKFMVYLQKENIIDESGMPKERFSAEFPKEGPSILRIQQVVRGDSAAYFCASSPKEVNTEAFFGQGTRLTVV.

This chain connects TRBV7-9 to TRBJ2-6; D possibly corresponds to TRBD2 (5 bases). The germline V gene has CDR1 SEHNR and CDR2 FQNEAQ (reference sequence). The CDR3 runs 17 residues. The V end was cut by 4 bases, the J end by 0 bases, with 13 bases between. CDR3 sequence: CASSSAALGSGANVLTF. CDR3 DNA sequence: TGTGCCAGCAGCTCCGCGGCACTAGGCTCTGGGGCCAACGTCCTGACTTTC.

The table lists this clonotype with a few counts. The junction differs from germline at one of its ends, possibly a read error. The chain recombines TRBV3-1 with TRBJ1-2; 8 bases align to TRBD1. CDR3 length equals 16 residues. CDR1 is LGHDT and CDR2 is YNNKEL in the germline V gene (reference sequence). The CDR3 region is CASSQRWTGPNYGYTF. The CDR3 nucleotides read TGTGCCAGCAGCCAAAGGTGGACAGGGCCGAACTATGGCTACACCTTT.

The sample holds a few counts of this clonotype. V and J are TRBV29-1 and TRBJ2-1; D is undetermined. CDR3 length equals 11 residues. The germline V gene encodes CDR1 SQVTM and CDR2 ANQGSEA. In DNA form, the CDR3 reads TGCGTTCTGGCCACCCCCAGTGAGCAGTTCTTC. Protein: CVLATPSEQFF.

This clonotype was counted between two and nine times. The chain carries TRBV5-5 and TRBJ2-7, with 9 bases fitting TRBD2. This CDR3 spans 15 amino acids. Germline V lookup: CDR1 SGHKS, CDR2 YYEKEE (reference sequence). The V segment lost 0 bases and the J segment 7 bases; nucleotides outside the gene matches: 8. This CDR3 is CASSLDAGGSGEQYF. The CDR3 region has the DNA TGTGCCAGCAGCTTGGACGCGGGAGGGTCGGGTGAGCAGTACTTC.

The rearrangement uses TRBV5-1 and TRBJ2-1, with 14 positions matching TRBD2. The CDR3 is made up of 15 amino acids. Per the germline V gene, CDR1 is SGHRS and CDR2 is YFSETQ. Trimming at V came to 5 bases and at J to 9 bases, leaving 7 bases not matched to a gene. Here the CDR3 DNA reads TGCGCCAGCAGTTCGACTAGCGGGAGGGTGAGTGAGCAGTTCTTC. Translated, it gives CASSSTSGRVSEQFF.

The CDR3 bases are TGTGCCAGCAGCGTAGATGTCAATCAGCCCCAGCATTTT. Amino acid sequence: CASSVDVNQPQHF. The chain carries TRBV9 and TRBJ1-5, with D unresolved. Germline CDR1 is SGDLS and CDR2 is YYNGEE. V lost 0 bases, J lost 3 bases, and 4 bases lay in between. CDR3 length: 13 amino acids.

The chain carries TRBV28 and TRBJ2-6; D unresolved. Germline assignment: CDR1 MDHEN and CDR2 SYDVKM. The CDR3 has 15 amino acids. Trimming stripped 3 bases from V and 0 bases from J, with 6 bases between. CDR3 nucleotides: TGTGCCAGCAGTTTCGGACGCTCTGGGGCCAACGTCCTGACTTTC. Encoded protein: CASSFGRSGANVLTF. The full variable domain, completed using reference TRBV28 and TRBJ2-6, is DVKVTQSSRYLVKRTGEKVFLECVQDMDHENMFWYRQDPGLGLRLIYFSYDVKMKEKGDIPEGYSVSREKKERFSLILESASTNQTSMYLCASSFGRSGANVLTFGAGSRLTVL.

Here the CDR3 reads CSVGTGYNYEQYF. CDR3 bases: TGCAGCGTGGGGACAGGGTACAACTACGAGCAGTACTTC. This rearrangement joins TRBV29-1 to TRBJ2-7; 9 nucleotides align to TRBD1. The CDR3 runs to 13 residues. CDR1 is SQVTM, CDR2 ANQGSEA, per germline. Trimming at V came to 6 bases and at J to 3 bases, leaving 6 bases not matched to a gene.

The rearrangement links TRBV3-1 to TRBJ2-7; D is ambiguous. The CDR3 length is 14 residues. The germline CDR1 and CDR2 sequences are LGHDT and YNNKEL (reference sequence). The V gene lost 5 bases and the J gene lost 6 bases, with 17 bases spanning the gap. Written as DNA, the CDR3 is TGTGCCAGCAGCGCCTCGGCCGGTAGGGTCGAGCAGTACTTC. This codes for CASSASAGRVEQYF.

V is TRBV10-3 and J is TRBJ2-7; D might be TRBD1 (5 bases). V gave up 2 bases and J gave up 2 bases, with 10 bases separating them. CDR1 and CDR2 from the germline V gene are ENHRY and SYGVKD. This CDR3 has 14 amino acids. CDR3 in DNA: TGTGCCATCAGTGAGCCCACACAGGCCTACGAGCAGTACTTC. Translated, it gives CAISEPTQAYEQYF.

This clonotype was found a few times. The rearrangement links TRBV7-2 to TRBJ2-7; 8 nucleotides align to TRBD2. In germline, CDR1 is SGHTA, CDR2 FQGNSA. V was clipped by 5 bases and J by 2 bases; unmatched bases: 8. The CDR3 is 15 residues long. The CDR3 here is CASSGGAGGPYEQYF. CDR3 DNA sequence: TGTGCCAGCAGCGGTGGGGCGGGAGGACCCTACGAGCAGTACTTC.

V is TRBV5-1 and J is TRBJ2-7; D is unclear. The DNA end lines up better with TRBJ2-5; the J call may be wrong. Germline V CDR1 and CDR2: SGHRS, YFSETQ. This CDR3 has 14 residues. The CDR3 protein is CASSLFGERETQYF. CDR3 bases: TGCGCCAGCAGCCTGTTCGGCGAACGAGAGACCCAGTACTTC.

The genes are TRBV3-1 and TRBJ2-1; possible D gene TRBD2, 5 bases. Trimming removed 4 bases from V and 6 bases from J, with 10 bases in between. This CDR3 region has 13 residues. CDR1 LGHDT and CDR2 YNNKEL come from the germline V gene (reference sequence). Written as DNA, the CDR3 is TGTGCCAGCAGCCGCGGCACTAGCAATGAGCAGTTCTTC. It specifies CASSRGTSNEQFF.

This chain joins TRBV12-3 or TRBV12-4 and TRBJ2-7; either TRBD1 or TRBD2 may supply D (5 bases each). This CDR3 is 14 amino acids long. V was trimmed by 1 base and J by 6 bases, leaving 13 bases between them. For the CDR3, the DNA is TGTGCCAGCAGTTTAGGTCCCGGGGCGGGCGAGCAGTACTTC. Amino acid sequence: CASSLGPGAGEQYF.

The chain has TRBV5-1 and TRBJ2-1, with D possibly matching TRBD1 (5 bases). CDR3 size: 16 residues. The V and J ends lost 0 bases and 0 bases respectively, with 10 bases between them. CDR1 and CDR2 (germline): SGHRS, YFSETQ. In nucleotides, the CDR3 is TGCGCCAGCAGCTTGGAACAGGCCAGCTCCTACAATGAGCAGTTCTTC. Its translation is CASSLEQASSYNEQFF.

V and J are TRBV6-4 and TRBJ2-1, with TRBD2 matching 11 bases. Germline V CDR1 and CDR2: MRHNA, SNTAGT. V gave up 5 bases and J gave up 8 bases; unmatched junction bases: 8. CDR3 length: 15 residues. The CDR3 bases are TGTGCCAGCAGTCGAACTAGCGGGAGTCACTATGAGCAGTTCTTC. It translates to CASSRTSGSHYEQFF.

This clonotype was counted a few times. This chain uses TRBV10-3 with TRBJ2-4; 7 positions agree with TRBD1. J lost 0 bases, V lost 0 bases, and 2 bases had no gene match. Per germline, CDR1 ENHRY and CDR2 SYGVKD. The CDR3 consists of 16 residues. The CDR3 spells CAISESAGGAKNIQYF. CDR3 nucleotide sequence: TGTGCCATCAGTGAGTCCGCAGGGGGAGCCAAAAACATTCAGTACTTC.

The J gene is TRBJ2-3, the V gene TRBV15; 8 bases align to TRBD2. Germline CDR1 is LNHNV and CDR2 is YYDKDF (reference sequence). This CDR3 comprises 16 residues. V gave up 4 bases and J gave up 4 bases; unmatched junction bases: 10. This chain's CDR3 is CATSKEKGGGSDTQYF. The CDR3 DNA reads as TGTGCCACCAGCAAGGAGAAGGGCGGGGGGTCAGATACGCAGTATTTT.

This clonotype was observed a few times. The V and J genes are TRBV10-3 and TRBJ2-4; the match to TRBD2 covers 13 bases. The J call may be wrong; the DNA end is better matched by TRBJ2-5. CDR1 and CDR2 (germline): ENHRY, SYGVKD. The CDR3 consists of 16 residues. CDR3 sequence: CAISEPGLAGVKTQYF. In nucleotides, the CDR3 is TGTGCCATCAGTGAACCCGGACTAGCGGGAGTGAAGACCCAGTACTTC.

The chain carries TRBV28 and TRBJ2-3, with TRBD2 identical over 12 bases. The CDR3 spans 16 residues. J lost 2 bases, V lost 5 bases, and 5 bases had no gene match. The V gene's germline CDR1 is MDHEN and CDR2 SYDVKM. CDR3 residues: CASSQLAGGPTDTQYF. In DNA form, the CDR3 reads TGTGCCAGCAGTCAACTAGCGGGAGGCCCCACAGATACGCAGTATTTT. Variable domain in full (rest from reference TRBV28 and TRBJ2-3): DVKVTQSSRYLVKRTGEKVFLECVQDMDHENMFWYRQDPGLGLRLIYFSYDVKMKEKGDIPEGYSVSREKKERFSLILESASTNQTSMYLCASSQLAGGPTDTQYFGPGTRLTVL.

This clonotype was observed a handful of times. The J gene is TRBJ2-7, the V gene TRBV6-6; 9 bases align to TRBD1. In germline, CDR1 is MNHNY, CDR2 SVGAGI (reference sequence). The V gene end was trimmed by 4 bases and the J gene end by 4 bases; junction bases not matched to a gene: 8. CDR3 length: 15 residues. DNA of the CDR3: TGTGCCAGCAGTTCCTCCGGGACAGGGAGTTACGAGCAGTACTTC. This translates into CASSSSGTGSYEQYF.

This clonotype has a handful of counts. This chain uses TRBV20-1 with TRBJ2-3; D remains unclear. The CDR3 extends over 14 amino acids. Per the germline V gene, CDR1 is DFQATT and CDR2 is SNEGSKA (reference sequence). The germline V and J ends were trimmed by 3 bases and 14 bases, with 24 bases remaining between them. The CDR3 nucleotides are TGCAGTGCTAGGGCTCGCCAGAATGTCAGATACGCGTATTTT. Its translation is CSARARQNVRYAYF.

This clonotype came up a few times. CDR3 amino acids: CASSLDRDWRYEQFF. In DNA, the CDR3 is TGTGCCAGCAGTTTAGATCGGGATTGGCGGTATGAGCAGTTCTTC. The rearrangement uses TRBV28 and TRBJ2-1, with a weak D call TRBD2 (5 bases). Trimming took off 2 bases at V and 8 bases at J, with 16 bases between the two ends. The CDR3 sequence is 15 residues long. Germline assignment: CDR1 MDHEN and CDR2 SYDVKM.

The chain employs TRBV15 and TRBJ2-1; D not resolved. The germline V gene encodes CDR1 LNHNV and CDR2 YYDKDF (reference sequence). The germline V and J ends were trimmed by 4 bases and 4 bases, with 5 bases remaining between them. The CDR3 has 12 residues. CDR3 in amino acids: CATSMEYNEQFF. Here the CDR3 DNA reads TGTGCCACCAGCATGGAGTACAATGAGCAGTTCTTC.

This sequence joins TRBV6-2 or TRBV6-3 and TRBJ2-1; no reliable D call. The CDR3 has 14 residues. The V end was cut by 2 bases, the J end by 4 bases, with 9 bases between. CDR1 and CDR2 from the germline V gene are MNHEY and SVGEGT. Written as DNA, the CDR3 is TGTGCCAGCAGTTACCCCGGCCCATACAATGAGCAGTTCTTC. Its protein is CASSYPGPYNEQFF.

This clonotype was seen a handful of times. The V and J genes are TRBV24-1 and TRBJ2-2; D ambiguous. Germline V gene data show CDR1 as KGHDR and CDR2 as SFDVKD. Between the trimmed V and J ends, which lost 4 bases and 6 bases, there was a span of 8 bases. CDR3 length: 13 amino acids. The CDR3 nucleotides are TGTGCCACCAGTGACCCGAGCGCCGGGGAGCTGTTTTTT. Protein: CATSDPSAGELFF.

In its sample, this clonotype was seen a few times. This chain uses TRBV20-1 with TRBJ1-4, with no clear D. In germline, CDR1 is DFQATT, CDR2 SNEGSKA (reference sequence). CDR3 size: 14 residues. Trimming shortened V by 0 bases and J by 7 bases, and 12 bases separated the two germline ends. The CDR3 DNA follows: TGCAGTGCTAGAGATACCGGGAGGAGTGAAAAACTGTTTTTT. Its protein is CSARDTGRSEKLFF.

This chain connects TRBV2 to TRBJ2-1; a weak D match, TRBD1 (5 bases). Germline CDR1 and CDR2: SNHLY and FYNNEI. The CDR3 is 15 amino acids. V gave up 2 bases and J gave up 6 bases, with 14 bases separating them. CDR3 amino acids: CASSEPRGQTNEQFF. The CDR3 region has the DNA TGTGCCAGCAGTGAACCCCGCGGACAAACCAATGAGCAGTTCTTC.

This rearrangement joins TRBV27 to TRBJ2-1; 9 positions agree with TRBD1. The V segment lost 8 bases and the J segment 2 bases; nucleotides outside the gene matches: 4. This CDR3 is 14 amino acids long. The germline V gene encodes CDR1 MNHEY and CDR2 SMNVEV (reference sequence). In DNA, the CDR3 is TGTGCCAGCCACACAGGGGGCCCCTACAATGAGCAGTTCTTC. This sequence encodes CASHTGGPYNEQFF.